A single T cell receptor beta chain is shown here with its context. These data belong to a study of blood T cell repertoires in COVID-19. As for the study in general: Whether acute or convalescent, the COVID-19 samples came from the United States, Italy and Spain. From T cells, B-cell-depleted T cells, or PBMCs came the material, which was cDNA or gDNA.

The table came from immunoSEQ multiplex PCR; TCRdb's copy has only in-frame clones and leaves some out. The sample has over 200,000 clones; over 75% are singletons. Trimming cost V 2 bases and J 4 bases; bases outside gene matches: 11. This CDR3 has 17 amino acids. Germline CDR1 LNHNV, CDR2 YYDKDF (reference sequence). This TCR was recovered from a middle-aged man who had recovered from COVID-19. Sequenced sample: PBMCs or T cells enriched from blood (not recorded which). The V and J genes are TRBV15 and TRBJ2-1; the match to TRBD1 covers 7 bases. This CDR3 reads CATSRNYRDRQYNEQFF. CDR3 sequence (DNA): TGTGCCACCAGCAGAAACTACCGGGACAGACAATACAATGAGCAGTTCTTC.